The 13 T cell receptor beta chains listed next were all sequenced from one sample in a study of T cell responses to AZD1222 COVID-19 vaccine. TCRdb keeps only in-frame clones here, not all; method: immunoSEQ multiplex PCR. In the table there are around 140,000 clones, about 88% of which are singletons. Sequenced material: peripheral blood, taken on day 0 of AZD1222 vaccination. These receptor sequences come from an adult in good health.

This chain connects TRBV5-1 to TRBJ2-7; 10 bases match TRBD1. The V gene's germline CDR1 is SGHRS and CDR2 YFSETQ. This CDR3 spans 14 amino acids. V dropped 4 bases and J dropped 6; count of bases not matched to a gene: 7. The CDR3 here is CASSVGQGMGEQYF. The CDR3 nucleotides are TGCGCCAGCAGCGTGGGACAGGGGATGGGCGAGCAGTACTTC.

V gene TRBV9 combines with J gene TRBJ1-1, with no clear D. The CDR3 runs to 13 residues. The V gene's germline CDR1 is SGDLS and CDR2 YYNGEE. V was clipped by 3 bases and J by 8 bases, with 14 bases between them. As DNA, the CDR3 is TGTGCCAGCAGCGCCCCGGAGGTAGGGGAAGCTTTCTTT. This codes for CASSAPEVGEAFF.

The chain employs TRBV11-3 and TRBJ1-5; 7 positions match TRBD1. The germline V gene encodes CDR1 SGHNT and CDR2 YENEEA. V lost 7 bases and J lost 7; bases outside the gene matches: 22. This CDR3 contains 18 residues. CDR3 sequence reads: CASKRRGARFVRLQPQHF. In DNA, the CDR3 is TGTGCCAGCAAACGCAGGGGGGCGCGTTTCGTTCGGCTACAGCCCCAGCATTTT.

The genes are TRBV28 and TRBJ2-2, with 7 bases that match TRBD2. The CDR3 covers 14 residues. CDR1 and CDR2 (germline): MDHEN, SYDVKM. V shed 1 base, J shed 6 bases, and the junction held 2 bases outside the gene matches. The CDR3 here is CASSLLGRAGELFF. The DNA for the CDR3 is TGTGCCAGCAGTTTATTAGGGAGGGCCGGGGAGCTGTTTTTT.

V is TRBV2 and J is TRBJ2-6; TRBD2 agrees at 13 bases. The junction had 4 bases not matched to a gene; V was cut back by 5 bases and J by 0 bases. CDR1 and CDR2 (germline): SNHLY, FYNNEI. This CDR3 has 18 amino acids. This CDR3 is CASSRLAGGSSGANVLTF. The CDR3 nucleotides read TGTGCCAGCAGTCGACTAGCGGGAGGTTCCTCTGGGGCCAACGTCCTGACTTTC.

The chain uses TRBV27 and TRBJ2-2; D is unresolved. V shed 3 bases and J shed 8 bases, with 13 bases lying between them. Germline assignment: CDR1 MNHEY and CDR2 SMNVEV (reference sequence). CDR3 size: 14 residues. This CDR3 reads CASSFLRSGGELFF. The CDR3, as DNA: TGTGCCAGCAGTTTCCTGAGATCGGGTGGGGAGCTGTTTTTT.

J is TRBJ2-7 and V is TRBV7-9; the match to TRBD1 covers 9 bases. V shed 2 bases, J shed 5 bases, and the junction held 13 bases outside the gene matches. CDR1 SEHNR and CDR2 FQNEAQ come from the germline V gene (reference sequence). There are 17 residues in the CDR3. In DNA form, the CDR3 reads TGTGCCAGCAGCTTAACGGTTGGGGACAGGGCGAGGAACGAGCAGTACTTC. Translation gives CASSLTVGDRARNEQYF.

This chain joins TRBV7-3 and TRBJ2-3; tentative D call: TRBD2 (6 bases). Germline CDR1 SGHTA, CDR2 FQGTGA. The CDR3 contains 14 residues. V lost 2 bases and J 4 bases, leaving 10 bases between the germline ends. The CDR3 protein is CASSLGGEADTQYF. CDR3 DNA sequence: TGTGCCAGCAGCTTAGGAGGGGAGGCAGATACGCAGTATTTT. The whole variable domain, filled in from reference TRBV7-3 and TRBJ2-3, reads GAGVSQTPSNKVTEKGKYVELRCDPISGHTALYWYRQSLGQGPEFLIYFQGTGAADDSGLPNDRFFAVRPEGSVSTLKIQRTERGDSAVYLCASSLGGEADTQYFGPGTRLTVL.

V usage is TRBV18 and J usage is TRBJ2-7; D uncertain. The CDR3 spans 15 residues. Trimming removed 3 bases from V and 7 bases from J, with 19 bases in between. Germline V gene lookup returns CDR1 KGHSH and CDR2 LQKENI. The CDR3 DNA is TGTGCCAGCTCACCGTCCAAACAAAGGTCTCAGGAGCAGTACTTC. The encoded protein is CASSPSKQRSQEQYF.

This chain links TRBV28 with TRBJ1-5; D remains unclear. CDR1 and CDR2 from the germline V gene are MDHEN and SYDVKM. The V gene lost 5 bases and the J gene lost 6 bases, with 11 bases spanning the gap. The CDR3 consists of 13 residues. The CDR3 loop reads CASSRLTAQPQHF. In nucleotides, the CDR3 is TGTGCCAGCAGTCGACTTACAGCTCAGCCCCAGCATTTT.

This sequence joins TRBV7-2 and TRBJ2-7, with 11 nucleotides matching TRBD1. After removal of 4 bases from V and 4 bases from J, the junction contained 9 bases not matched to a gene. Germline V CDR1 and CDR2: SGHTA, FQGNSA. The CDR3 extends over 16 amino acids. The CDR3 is CASSSRRGTGGYEQYF. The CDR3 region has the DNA TGTGCCAGCAGCTCCCGTAGAGGGACAGGGGGTTACGAGCAGTACTTC.

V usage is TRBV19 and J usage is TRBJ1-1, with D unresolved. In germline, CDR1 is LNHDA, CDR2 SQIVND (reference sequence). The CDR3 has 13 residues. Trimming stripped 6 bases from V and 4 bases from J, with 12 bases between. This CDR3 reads CASRGSGATEAFF. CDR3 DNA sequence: TGTGCCAGTAGGGGTAGCGGAGCCACTGAAGCTTTCTTT.

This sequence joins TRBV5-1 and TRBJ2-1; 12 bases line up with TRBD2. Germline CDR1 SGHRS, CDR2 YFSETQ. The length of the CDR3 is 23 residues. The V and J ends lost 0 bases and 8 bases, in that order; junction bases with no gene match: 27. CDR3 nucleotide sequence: TGCGCCAGCAGCTTGGCGGGAGGGGTCGAGACTAGCGGGAGACCAGCCACCCGCGATGAGCAGTTCTTC. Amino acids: CASSLAGGVETSGRPATRDEQFF.